This T cell receptor (beta chain) was captured in a study of T-cell reconstitution after alpha-beta-depleted transplantation in children. The junction had 3 bases not matched to a gene; V was cut back by 1 base and J by 5 bases. Germline-derived CDR1 and CDR2 are DFQATT and SNEGSKA (reference sequence). The CDR3 extends over 14 amino acids. Study-wide results and caveats: Several hundred expanded graft clones reportedly were the source of alpha-beta T cells about two months after transplant. The main origin of T-cell counts and diversity one year after transplant was newly produced T cells. After transplant, high TCRbeta diversity at day 60 in some patients arose from surviving recipient T cells and thymic progenitors.

As it was prepared, the TCRbeta library received unique molecular identifiers. One entry per CDR3 protein, called by TCRdb with MiXCR from the PCR reads. The data hold about 140,000 distinct CDR3 sequences, with about 9% observed a single time. This clonotype was counted many times. Its target is unknown. This sequence originates from a female patient aged 2 to 10 who had a stem cell transplant for congenital amegakaryocytic thrombocytopenia, so the T cells may come from the graft donor. The source material was PBMCs, mostly from graft donor cells, sampled 180 days after TCRalphabeta/CD19-depleted stem cell transplant. The chain has TRBV20-1 and TRBJ2-2; 8 bases match TRBD2. The CDR3 is CSARVSGKTGELFF. In DNA, the CDR3 is TGCAGTGCTAGAGTTAGCGGGAAGACCGGGGAGCTGTTTTTT.